These 15 T cell receptor beta chains share one sample of origin, sequenced in a study of blood T cell repertoires in COVID-19. The table came from immunoSEQ multiplex PCR; TCRdb's copy has only in-frame clones and leaves some out. The top ten clones hold approximately 0.94% of a sample with approximately 270,000 clones, approximately 85% of them seen once. Material: peripheral blood. These receptors all come from a human donor with COVID-19, enrolled during active disease. The donor label of this sample is uncertain.

The V gene is TRBV9, the J gene TRBJ1-3; D is possibly TRBD1 (6 bases). Deletions cut 3 bases from V and 4 bases from J, with 17 bases between. CDR3 size: 16 residues. Germline CDR1 and CDR2: SGDLS and YYNGEE. The CDR3, as DNA: TGTGCCAGCAGCGACGAATGGGGGCAGGTGGGAAACACCATATATTTT. Translating gives CASSDEWGQVGNTIYF.

CDR3 sequence reads: CASRLLGTPEDEQFF. The CDR3 DNA follows: TGTGCCAGCAGACTCCTCGGGACACCTGAGGATGAGCAGTTCTTC. The genes are TRBV6-5 and TRBJ2-1; tentative D call: TRBD1 (6 bases). The CDR3 runs 15 residues. Germline CDR1 and CDR2: MNHEY and SVGAGI. The V gene lost 6 bases and the J gene lost 8 bases, with 20 bases spanning the gap.

The gene calls are TRBV9 and TRBJ1-6; no clear D gene. This CDR3 comprises 14 residues. Germline V gives CDR1 SGDLS, CDR2 YYNGEE. Trimming took 0 bases from V and 10 from J, leaving 11 bases between them. CDR3 in amino acids: CASSVVEGQSPLHF. The DNA of the CDR3 is TGTGCCAGCAGCGTAGTAGAGGGTCAATCACCCCTCCACTTT.

The CDR3 DNA reads TGTGCCAGCAGCTTAGGGGCCCGGGGCACCATATATTTT. Translation: CASSLGARGTIYF. This chain joins TRBV11-2 and TRBJ1-3, with D unclear. The V and J ends lost 1 base and 9 bases respectively, with 10 bases between them. CDR3 size: 13 residues. Germline V lookup: CDR1 SGHAT, CDR2 FQNNGV.

This chain uses TRBV11-2 with TRBJ2-1; 8 positions agree with TRBD2. Germline trimming cut 1 base from V and 7 bases from J; bases unmatched to any gene: 6. Germline loops: CDR1 SGHAT, CDR2 FQNNGV. The CDR3 is 15 amino acids. CDR3 coding DNA: TGTGCCAGCAGCTTAGCGGGAGGGCCACGTAATGAGCAGTTCTTC. Its translation is CASSLAGGPRNEQFF.

This chain links TRBV2 with TRBJ2-1, with TRBD2 as a possible D gene (5 bases). Germline values: CDR1 SNHLY, CDR2 FYNNEI. Trimming took 2 bases from V and 3 from J, leaving 17 bases between them. The CDR3 consists of 17 residues. CDR3 DNA sequence: TGTGCCAGCAGTGAATGGGGAGTAATCCTAGACTACAATGAGCAGTTCTTC. Amino acids: CASSEWGVILDYNEQFF.

Comments on this clone: In the same sample, other DNA sequences code for this CDR3. The rearrangement joins TRBV5-1 to TRBJ1-1, with D maybe TRBD1 (5 bases). Trimming took off 4 bases at V and 0 bases at J, with 7 bases between the two ends. The CDR3 spans 13 residues. Germline V lookup: CDR1 SGHRS, CDR2 YFSETQ. This CDR3 is CASSLDMNTEAFF. The CDR3, as DNA: TGCGCCAGCAGCCTGGACATGAACACTGAAGCTTTCTTT. The entire variable domain, with the rest obtained from reference TRBV5-1 and TRBJ1-1, is as follows: KAGVTQTPRYLIKTRGQQVTLSCSPISGHRSVSWYQQTPGQGLQFLFEYFSETQRNKGNFPGRFSGRQFSNSRSEMNVSTLELGDSALYLCASSLDMNTEAFFGQGTRLTVV.

This rearrangement joins TRBV21-1 to TRBJ1-5; the table gives TRBD1 as D, unverified against the DNA. TRBV21-1 is a pseudogene. The CDR3 covers 14 residues. CDR3 DNA: TGTGCCAGCAGCAAAGGGCTTAGCAATCAGCCCCAGCATTTT. It specifies CASSKGLSNQPQHF.

The genes are TRBV19 and TRBJ2-3, with 10 bases lining up with TRBD1. Germline CDR1 is LNHDA and CDR2 is SQIVND (reference sequence). The V gene end was trimmed by 7 bases and the J gene end by 6 bases; junction bases not matched to a gene: 10. The CDR3 has 15 amino acids. The CDR3, as DNA: TGTGCCAGTACCCGATCACCGGGACAGGGGGATACGCAGTATTTT. It is translated as CASTRSPGQGDTQYF.

The gene calls are TRBV28 and TRBJ2-7, with 9 bases fitting TRBD2. CDR3 length equals 14 residues. The J segment lost 6 bases and the V segment lost 6 bases, leaving 9 bases of the junction unmatched. The germline V gene has CDR1 MDHEN and CDR2 SYDVKM. CDR3 sequence (DNA): TGTGCCAGCAGCCCCGGGACTAGCTTGGGCGAGCAGTACTTC. Translated: CASSPGTSLGEQYF.

The chain uses TRBV19 and TRBJ1-1; 7 positions agree with TRBD1. The CDR3 is 14 amino acids. From germline, CDR1 is LNHDA and CDR2 SQIVND (reference sequence). The J segment lost 1 base and the V segment lost 5 bases, leaving 4 bases of the junction unmatched. The CDR3 sequence is CASSQGVANTEAFF. The CDR3 nucleotides are TGTGCCAGTAGTCAGGGGGTTGCGAACACTGAAGCTTTCTTT.

The chain joins TRBV28 to TRBJ1-2; TRBD1 agrees at 9 bases. V trimming: 8 bases; J trimming: 4 bases; junction bases outside the gene matches: 11. The CDR3 has 15 residues. The V gene's germline CDR1 is MDHEN and CDR2 SYDVKM. The CDR3 region is CASSEDRGKGYGYTF. The CDR3 coding sequence is TGTGCCAGCTCGGAGGACAGGGGCAAAGGCTATGGCTACACCTTC.

The gene calls are TRBV20-1 and TRBJ2-2, with 8 nucleotides matching TRBD1. This CDR3 is 16 amino acids long. The V gene end was trimmed by 6 bases and the J gene end by 3 bases; junction bases not matched to a gene: 12. Germline values: CDR1 DFQATT, CDR2 SNEGSKA (reference sequence). The CDR3 DNA follows: TGCAGTGCGAGTCCGCAGGGGGCGTTTGACACCGGGGAGCTGTTTTTT. Translation gives CSASPQGAFDTGELFF.

The V and J genes are TRBV5-8 and TRBJ1-2; 12 bases fit TRBD1. V lost 1 base to trimming and J lost 1 base; unmatched junction nucleotides: 8. Germline V gene lookup returns CDR1 SGHTS and CDR2 YDEGEE. This CDR3 is 18 amino acids long. CDR3: CASSLTLGTGGLNYGYTF. The DNA of the CDR3 is TGTGCCAGCAGCTTGACGCTGGGGACAGGGGGCCTTAACTATGGCTACACCTTC.

This chain connects TRBV6-6 to TRBJ1-2; 9 bases line up with TRBD1. Looked up from germline, CDR1 is MNHNY and CDR2 is SVGAGI (reference sequence). This CDR3 is 17 amino acids long. With 5 bases clipped from V and 1 base from J, the junction kept 11 bases outside the gene matches. This CDR3 reads CASSLQGAGSINYGYTF. CDR3 bases: TGTGCCAGCAGTCTACAGGGGGCTGGCAGTATTAACTATGGCTACACCTTC.